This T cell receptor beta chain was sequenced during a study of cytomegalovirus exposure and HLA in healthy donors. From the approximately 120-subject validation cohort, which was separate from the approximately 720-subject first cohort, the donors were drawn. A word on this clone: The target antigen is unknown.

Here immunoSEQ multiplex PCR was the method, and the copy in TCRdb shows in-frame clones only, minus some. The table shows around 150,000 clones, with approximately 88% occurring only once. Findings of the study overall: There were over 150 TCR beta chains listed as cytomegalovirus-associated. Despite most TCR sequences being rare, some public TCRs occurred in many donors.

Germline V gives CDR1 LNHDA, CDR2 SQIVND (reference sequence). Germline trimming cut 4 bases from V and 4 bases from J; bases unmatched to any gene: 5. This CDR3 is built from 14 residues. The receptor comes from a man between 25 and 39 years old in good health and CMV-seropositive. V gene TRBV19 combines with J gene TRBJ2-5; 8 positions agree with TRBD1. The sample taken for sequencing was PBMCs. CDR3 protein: CASSKTGDGETQYF. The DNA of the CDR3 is TGTGCCAGTAGTAAGACAGGGGATGGAGAGACCCAGTACTTC.